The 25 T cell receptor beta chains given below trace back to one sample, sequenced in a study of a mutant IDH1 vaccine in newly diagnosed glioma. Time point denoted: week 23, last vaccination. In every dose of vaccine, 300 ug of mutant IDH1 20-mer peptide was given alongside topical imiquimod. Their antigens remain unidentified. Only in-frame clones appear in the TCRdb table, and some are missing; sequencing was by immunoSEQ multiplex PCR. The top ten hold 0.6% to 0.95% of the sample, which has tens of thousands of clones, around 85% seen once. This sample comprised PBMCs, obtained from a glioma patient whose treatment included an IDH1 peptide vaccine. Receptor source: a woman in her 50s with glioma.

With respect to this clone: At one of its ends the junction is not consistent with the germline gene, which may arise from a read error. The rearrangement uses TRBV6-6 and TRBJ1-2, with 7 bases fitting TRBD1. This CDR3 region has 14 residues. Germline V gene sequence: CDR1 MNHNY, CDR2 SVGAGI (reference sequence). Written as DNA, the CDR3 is TGTGCCGGCAGTTACTCTGAGGGGGCGCTGGGCTACACCTTC. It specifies CAGSYSEGALGYTF.

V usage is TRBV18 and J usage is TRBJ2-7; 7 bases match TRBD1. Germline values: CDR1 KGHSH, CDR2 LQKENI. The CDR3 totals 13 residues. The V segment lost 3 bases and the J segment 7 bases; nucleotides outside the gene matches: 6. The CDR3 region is CASSPDLTGEQYF. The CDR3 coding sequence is TGTGCCAGCTCACCTGACTTGACAGGGGAGCAGTACTTC. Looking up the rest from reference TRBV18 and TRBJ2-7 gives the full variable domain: NAGVMQNPRHLVRRRGQEARLRCSPMKGHSHVYWYRQLPEEGLKFMVYLQKENIIDESGMPKERFSAEFPKEGPSILRIQQVVRGDSAAYFCASSPDLTGEQYFGPGTRLTVT.

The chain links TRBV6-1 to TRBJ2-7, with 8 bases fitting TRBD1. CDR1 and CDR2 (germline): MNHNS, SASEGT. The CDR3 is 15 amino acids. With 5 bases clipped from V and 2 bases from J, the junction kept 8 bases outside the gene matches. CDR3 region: CASSQQGVLPYEQYF. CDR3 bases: TGTGCCAGCAGTCAACAGGGGGTCCTCCCCTACGAGCAGTACTTC.

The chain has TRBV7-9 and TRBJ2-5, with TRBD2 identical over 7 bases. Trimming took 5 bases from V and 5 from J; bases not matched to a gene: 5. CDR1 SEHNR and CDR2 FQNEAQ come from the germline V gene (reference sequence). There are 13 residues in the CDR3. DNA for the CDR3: TGTGCCAGCAGCCCGGACGGGGGGGAGACCCAGTACTTC. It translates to CASSPDGGETQYF.

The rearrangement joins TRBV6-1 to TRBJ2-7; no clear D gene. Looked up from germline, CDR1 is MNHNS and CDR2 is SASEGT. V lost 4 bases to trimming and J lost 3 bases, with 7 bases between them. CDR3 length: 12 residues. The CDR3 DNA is TGTGCCAGCAGTGCCCCTCGCTACGAGCAGTACTTC. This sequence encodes CASSAPRYEQYF.

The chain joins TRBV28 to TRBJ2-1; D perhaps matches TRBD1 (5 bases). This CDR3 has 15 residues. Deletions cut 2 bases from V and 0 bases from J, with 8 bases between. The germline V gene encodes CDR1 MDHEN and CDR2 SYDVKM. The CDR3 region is CASSLGASSYNEQFF. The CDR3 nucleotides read TGTGCCAGCAGTTTAGGGGCCAGCTCCTACAATGAGCAGTTCTTC.

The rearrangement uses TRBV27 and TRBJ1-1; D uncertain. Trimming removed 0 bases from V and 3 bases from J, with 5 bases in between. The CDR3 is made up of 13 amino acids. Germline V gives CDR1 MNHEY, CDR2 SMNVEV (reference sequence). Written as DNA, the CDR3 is TGTGCCAGCAGTTTATCTTGGTACACTGAAGCTTTCTTT. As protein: CASSLSWYTEAFF.

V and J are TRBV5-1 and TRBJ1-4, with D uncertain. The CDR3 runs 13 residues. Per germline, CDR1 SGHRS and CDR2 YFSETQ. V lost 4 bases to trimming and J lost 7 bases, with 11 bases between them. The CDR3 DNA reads TGCGCCAGCAGCCGCGGACGGGGTGAAAAACTGTTTTTT. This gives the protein CASSRGRGEKLFF.

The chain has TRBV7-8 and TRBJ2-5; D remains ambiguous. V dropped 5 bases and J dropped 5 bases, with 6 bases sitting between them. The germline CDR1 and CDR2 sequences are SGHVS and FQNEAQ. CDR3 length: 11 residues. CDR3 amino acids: CASSPRETQYF. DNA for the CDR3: TGTGCCAGCAGCCCCCGGGAGACCCAGTACTTC. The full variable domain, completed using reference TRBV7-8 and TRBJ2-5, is GAGVSQSPRYKVAKRGQDVALRCDPISGHVSLFWYQQALGQGPEFLTYFQNEAQLDKSGLPSDRFFAERPEGSVSTLKIQRTQQEDSAVYLCASSPRETQYFGPGTRLLVL.

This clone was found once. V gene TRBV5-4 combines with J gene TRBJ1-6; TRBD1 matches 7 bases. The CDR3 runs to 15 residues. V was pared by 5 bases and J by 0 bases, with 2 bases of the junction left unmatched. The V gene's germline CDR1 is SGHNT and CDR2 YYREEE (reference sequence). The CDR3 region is CASRGDSSYNSPLHF. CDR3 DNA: TGTGCCAGCAGGGGGGACAGCTCCTATAATTCACCCCTCCACTTT.

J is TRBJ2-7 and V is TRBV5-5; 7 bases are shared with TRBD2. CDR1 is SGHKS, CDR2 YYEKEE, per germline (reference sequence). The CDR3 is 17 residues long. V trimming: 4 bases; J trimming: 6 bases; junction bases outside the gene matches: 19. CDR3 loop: CASSPHPPLMTGGEQYF. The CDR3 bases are TGTGCCAGCAGCCCACACCCACCTCTCATGACGGGGGGCGAGCAGTACTTC.

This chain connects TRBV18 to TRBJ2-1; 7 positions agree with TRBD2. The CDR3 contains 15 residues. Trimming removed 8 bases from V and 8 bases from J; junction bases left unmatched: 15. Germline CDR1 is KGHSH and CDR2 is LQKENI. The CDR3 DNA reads TGTGCCAGCCGCCCAGGGCGGGAGTGGGGGGATGAGCAGTTCTTC. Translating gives CASRPGREWGDEQFF.

CDR3 in DNA: TGTGCCAGTCAGCCTGGCGAGCAGTACTTC. Translating gives CASQPGEQYF. The chain combines TRBV27 with TRBJ2-7, with D hard to call. V lost 9 bases, J lost 6 bases, and 9 bases lay in between. Germline lookup yields CDR1 MNHEY and CDR2 SMNVEV (reference sequence). This CDR3 has 10 amino acids.

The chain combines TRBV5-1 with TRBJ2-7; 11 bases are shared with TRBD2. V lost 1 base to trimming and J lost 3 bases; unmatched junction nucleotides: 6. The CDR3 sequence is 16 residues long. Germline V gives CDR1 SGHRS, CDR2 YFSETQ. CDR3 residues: CASSLPLAGGRYEQYF. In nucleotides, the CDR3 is TGCGCCAGCAGCTTGCCGCTAGCGGGAGGCCGCTACGAGCAGTACTTC.

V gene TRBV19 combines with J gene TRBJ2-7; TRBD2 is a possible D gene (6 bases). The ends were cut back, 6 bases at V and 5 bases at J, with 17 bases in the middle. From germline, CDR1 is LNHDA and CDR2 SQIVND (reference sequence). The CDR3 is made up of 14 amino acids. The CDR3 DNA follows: TGTGCCAGTAGACCGGTGGGGGGTAGCAACGAGCAGTACTTC. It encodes CASRPVGGSNEQYF. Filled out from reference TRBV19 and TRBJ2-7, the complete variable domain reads DGGITQSPKYLFRKEGQNVTLSCEQNLNHDAMYWYRQDPGQGLRLIYYSQIVNDFQKGDIAEGYSVSREKKESFPLTVTSAQKNPTAFYLCASRPVGGSNEQYFGPGTRLTVT.

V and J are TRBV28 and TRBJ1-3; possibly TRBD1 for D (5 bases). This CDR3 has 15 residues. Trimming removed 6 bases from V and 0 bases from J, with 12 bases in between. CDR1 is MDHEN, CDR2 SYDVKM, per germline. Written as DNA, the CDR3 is TGTGCCAGCAGCTCGGGACTGATCTCTGGAAACACCATATATTTT. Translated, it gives CASSSGLISGNTIYF.

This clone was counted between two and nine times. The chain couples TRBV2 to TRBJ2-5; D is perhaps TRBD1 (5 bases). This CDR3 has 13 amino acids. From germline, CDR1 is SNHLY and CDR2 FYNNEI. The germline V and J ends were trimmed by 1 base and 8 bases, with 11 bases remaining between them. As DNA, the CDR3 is TGTGCCAGCAGTGAAGTTGGCAGGGCAACCCAGTACTTC. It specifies CASSEVGRATQYF.

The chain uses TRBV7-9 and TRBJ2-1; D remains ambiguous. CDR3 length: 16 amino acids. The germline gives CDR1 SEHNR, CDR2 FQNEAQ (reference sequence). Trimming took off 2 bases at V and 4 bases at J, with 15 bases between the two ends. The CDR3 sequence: CASSLISGPAYNEQFF. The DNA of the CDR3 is TGTGCCAGCAGCTTAATTTCAGGCCCCGCTTACAATGAGCAGTTCTTC. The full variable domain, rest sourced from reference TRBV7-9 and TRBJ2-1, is DTGVSQNPRHKITKRGQNVTFRCDPISEHNRLYWYRQTLGQGPEFLTYFQNEAQLEKSRLLSDRFSAERPKGSFSTLEIQRTEQGDSAMYLCASSLISGPAYNEQFFGPGTRLTVL.

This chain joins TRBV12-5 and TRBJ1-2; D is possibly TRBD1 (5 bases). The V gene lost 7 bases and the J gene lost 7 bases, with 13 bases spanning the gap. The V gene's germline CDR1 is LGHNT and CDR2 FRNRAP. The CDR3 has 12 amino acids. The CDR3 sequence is CASATGGSGYTF. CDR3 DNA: TGTGCTAGTGCCACCGGGGGTTCTGGCTACACCTTC.

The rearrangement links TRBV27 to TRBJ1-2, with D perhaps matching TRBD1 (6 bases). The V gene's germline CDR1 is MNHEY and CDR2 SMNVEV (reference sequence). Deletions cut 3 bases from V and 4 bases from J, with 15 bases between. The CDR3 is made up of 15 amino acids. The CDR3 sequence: CASSFWGGGRYGYTF. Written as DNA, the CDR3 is TGTGCCAGCAGTTTCTGGGGGGGCGGTCGCTATGGCTACACCTTC.

This CDR3 is CASSLDYRSQPQHF. The DNA for the CDR3 is TGTGCCAGCAGCTTAGATTACAGGAGTCAGCCCCAGCATTTT. V and J are TRBV11-2 and TRBJ1-5, with a possible D match to TRBD1 (5 bases). Trimming removed 0 bases at V and 6 bases at J, with 9 bases between. In germline, CDR1 is SGHAT, CDR2 FQNNGV. The CDR3 extends over 14 amino acids. Combining the CDR3 with reference TRBV11-2 and TRBJ1-5 gives the whole variable domain EAGVAQSPRYKIIEKRQSVAFWCNPISGHATLYWYQQILGQGPKLLIQFQNNGVVDDSQLPKDRFSAERLKGVDSTLKIQPAKLEDSAVYLCASSLDYRSQPQHFGDGTRLSIL.

The CDR3 DNA sequence: TGTGCCAGCAGCGTAGCGGCAGGGGCCAACACCGGGGAGCTGTTTTTT. Translating gives CASSVAAGANTGELFF. The chain is built from TRBV9 and TRBJ2-2, with D possibly being TRBD1 (6 bases). The germline V gene has CDR1 SGDLS and CDR2 YYNGEE. This CDR3 spans 16 amino acids. V lost 0 bases to trimming and J lost 2 bases, with 11 bases between them.

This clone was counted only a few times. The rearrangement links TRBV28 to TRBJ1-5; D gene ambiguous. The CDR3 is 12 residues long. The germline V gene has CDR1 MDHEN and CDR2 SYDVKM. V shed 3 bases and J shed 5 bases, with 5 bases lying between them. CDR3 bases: TGTGCCAGCAGTTTGGGTCATCAGCCCCAGCATTTT. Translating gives CASSLGHQPQHF.

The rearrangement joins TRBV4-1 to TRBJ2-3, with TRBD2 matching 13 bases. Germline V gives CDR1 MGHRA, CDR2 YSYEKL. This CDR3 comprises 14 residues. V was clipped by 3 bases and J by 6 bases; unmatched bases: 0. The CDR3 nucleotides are TGCGCCAGCAGCCAGGGACTAGCGGGGGATACGCAGTATTTT. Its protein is CASSQGLAGDTQYF.

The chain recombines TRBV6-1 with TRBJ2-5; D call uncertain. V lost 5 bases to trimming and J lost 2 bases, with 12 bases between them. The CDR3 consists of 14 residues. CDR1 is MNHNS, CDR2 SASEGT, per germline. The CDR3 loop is CASSSPAAQETQYF. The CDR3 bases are TGTGCCAGCAGTTCCCCCGCAGCACAAGAGACCCAGTACTTC.